This TCR beta chain originates from a study of cytotoxic CD8 clonotypes in ibrutinib-treated CLL. The wider study: Response samples were taken after a median about twelve months of treatment, range 6 to 36. Whole-study findings and limits: The public clonotypes identified were infrequent and showed contraction or stability on treatment.

The CDR3 runs to 14 residues. CDR1 and CDR2 (germline): SNHLY, FYNNEI. On this clone itself: Its target is not known. One end of the junction is discordant with germline, which a read error may explain.

Using immunoSEQ multiplex PCR, the repertoire was profiled, and TCRdb retains in-frame clones only, with some absent. The data contain around 97,000 clones, roughly 80% of them singletons. Sequenced here: PBMCs, sampled after 12 months of ibrutinib treatment. The gene calls are TRBV2 and TRBJ1-5, with 10 bases aligning to TRBD1. This TCR came from a human donor with chronic lymphocytic leukemia. The chain's CDR3 is CVSSGTGAFQPQHF. The DNA of the CDR3 is TGTGTCAGCAGTGGGACAGGGGCGTTTCAGCCCCAGCATTTT. The whole variable domain, filled in from reference TRBV2 and TRBJ1-5, reads EPEVTQTPSHQVTQMGQEVILRCVPISNHLYFYWYRQILGQKVEFLVSFYNNEISEKSEIFDDQFSVERPDGSNFTLKIRSTKLEDSAMYFCVSSGTGAFQPQHFGDGTRLSIL.